The TCR beta chain described here comes from a study of cytomegalovirus exposure and HLA in healthy donors. Germline V gene lookup returns CDR1 MNHEY and CDR2 SMNVEV (reference sequence). The V gene lost 3 bases and the J gene lost 3 bases, with 15 bases spanning the gap. This CDR3 spans 15 amino acids. Sequencing used immunoSEQ multiplex PCR; TCRdb keeps in-frame clones, though not all of them. The table shows under 200,000 clones, with approximately 96% occurring only once. The receptor's source is a woman younger than 30 in good health and CMV-seronegative. Sample: PBMCs. J is TRBJ2-7 and V is TRBV27, with D tentatively TRBD1 (6 bases). The CDR3: CASSFKQGRGYEQYF. For the CDR3, the DNA is TGTGCCAGCAGTTTTAAACAGGGTAGAGGCTACGAGCAGTACTTC.